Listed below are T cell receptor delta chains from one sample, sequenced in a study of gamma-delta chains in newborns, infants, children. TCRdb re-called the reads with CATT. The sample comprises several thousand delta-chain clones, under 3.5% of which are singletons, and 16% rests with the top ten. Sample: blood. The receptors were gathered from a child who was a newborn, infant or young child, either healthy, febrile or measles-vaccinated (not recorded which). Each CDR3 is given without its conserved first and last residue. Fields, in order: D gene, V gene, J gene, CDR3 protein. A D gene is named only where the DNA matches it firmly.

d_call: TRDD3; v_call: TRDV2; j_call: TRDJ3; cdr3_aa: ACDTVLLGVSSWDTRQMF
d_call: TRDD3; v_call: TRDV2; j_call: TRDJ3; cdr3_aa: ACEYWGHSWDTRQMF
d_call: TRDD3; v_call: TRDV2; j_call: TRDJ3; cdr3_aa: ACDLLGDTHWDTRQMF
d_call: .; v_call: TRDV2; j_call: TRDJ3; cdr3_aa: ACDTVLGDPWDTRQMF
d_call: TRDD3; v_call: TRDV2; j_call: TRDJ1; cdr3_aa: ACDTLGIAGDKLI
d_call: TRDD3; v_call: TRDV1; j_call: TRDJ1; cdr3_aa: ALGERWGIGADKLI
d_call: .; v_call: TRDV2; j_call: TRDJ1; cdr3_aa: ACDTVGSFTDKLT
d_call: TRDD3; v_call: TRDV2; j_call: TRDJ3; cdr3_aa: ACDPVLGVSSWDTRQMF
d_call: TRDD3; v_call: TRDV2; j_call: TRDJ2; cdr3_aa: ACTGGYATAQLF
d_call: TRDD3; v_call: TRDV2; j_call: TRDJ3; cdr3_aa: ACDDILGDTSWDTRQMF
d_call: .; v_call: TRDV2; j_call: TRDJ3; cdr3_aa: ACDCSWDTRQMF
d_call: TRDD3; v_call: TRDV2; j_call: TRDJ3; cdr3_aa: ACDTVLLGESSWDTRQMF
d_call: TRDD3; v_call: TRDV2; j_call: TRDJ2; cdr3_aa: ACDKVLGDPGLTAQLF
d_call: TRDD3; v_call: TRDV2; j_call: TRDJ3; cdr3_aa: ACDGVLGDTSWDTRQMF
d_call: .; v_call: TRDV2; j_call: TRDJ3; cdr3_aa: ACDTWTGSWDTRQMF
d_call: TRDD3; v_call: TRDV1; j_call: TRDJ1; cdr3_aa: ALGELSLLGVGYTDKLI
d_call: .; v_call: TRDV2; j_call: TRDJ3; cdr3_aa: ACGILVDLSWDTRQMF